The 5 T cell receptor beta chains below come from one sample, sequenced in a study of a mutant IDH1 vaccine in newly diagnosed glioma. Time point described: week 35, safety follow-up. Vaccination comprised doses that each held 300 ug of mutant IDH1 20-mer peptide, plus topical imiquimod. Clones were sequenced by immunoSEQ multiplex PCR, and TCRdb holds only the in-frame ones, with some missing. The data show some 31,000 clones, with roughly 80% seen just once and approximately 8.5% held by the top ten. These receptors are not linked to any known antigen. This material consisted of PBMCs, taken from a glioma patient whose treatment included an IDH1 peptide vaccine. These receptors originate from a woman aged 25 to 39 with glioma. Some clones in this sample may be carry-over from other donors' samples.

The chain links TRBV6-5 to TRBJ2-1, with 9 bases lining up with TRBD2. Germline V gene data show CDR1 as MNHEY and CDR2 as SVGAGI. V was clipped by 3 bases and J by 3 bases; unmatched bases: 0. The CDR3 has 14 amino acids. The CDR3 region has the DNA TGTGCCAGCAGTTATAGCGGGAGCTACAATGAGCAGTTCTTC. This translates into CASSYSGSYNEQFF.

The chain is built from TRBV18 and TRBJ1-3; D gene ambiguous. The length of the CDR3 is 15 residues. V was shortened by 5 bases and J by 0 bases, with 11 bases between the two germline ends. CDR1 is KGHSH, CDR2 LQKENI, per germline. In nucleotides, the CDR3 is TGTGCCAGCTCAGCCATAACCGGCTCTGGAAACACCATATATTTT. Translating gives CASSAITGSGNTIYF.

The V gene is TRBV5-1, the J gene TRBJ1-1; the D gene is possibly TRBD1 (6 bases). CDR1 SGHRS and CDR2 YFSETQ come from the germline V gene. V gave up 5 bases and J gave up 11 bases, with 13 bases separating them. This CDR3 is 11 amino acids long. CDR3 DNA sequence: TGCGCCAGCAGAGGGGGGAGGGAGGCTTTCTTT. Translation: CASRGGREAFF.

The chain carries TRBV2 and TRBJ2-2, with D uncertain. Per germline, CDR1 SNHLY and CDR2 FYNNEI. The V end lost 6 bases, the J end lost 1 base, and 9 bases lay between the germline ends. The CDR3 length is 14 residues. This CDR3 is CASSLRQNTGELFF. DNA of the CDR3: TGTGCCAGCAGCCTACGACAGAACACCGGGGAGCTGTTTTTT.

J is TRBJ2-1 and V is TRBV6-1, with D maybe TRBD2 (5 bases). Between the trimmed V and J ends, which lost 0 bases and 4 bases, there was a span of 13 bases. CDR3 length: 16 residues. The germline CDR1 and CDR2 sequences are MNHNS and SASEGT. CDR3 nucleotide sequence: TGTGCCAGCAGTGAAGCGGCAGCGGATCCTTACAATGAGCAGTTCTTC. Its protein is CASSEAAADPYNEQFF.